One sample yielded the 5 T cell receptor beta chains listed below, sequenced in a study of T cells after yellow fever vaccination. Each CDR3 protein is one row after TCRdb ran MiXCR on the 5' RACE reads. The sample consists of more than 95,000 distinct CDR3 sequences, 7.4% of them appearing once. Specimen: CD4+ T cells sorted from PBMCs, collected less than 11 days after the first yellow fever vaccination. Receptor source: a man aged 18-30 years who received the YFV17D yellow fever vaccine.

The sample holds a few counts of this clonotype. V is TRBV12-3 or TRBV12-4 and J is TRBJ1-4, with 9 nucleotides matching TRBD1. The CDR3 has 16 amino acids. V lost 4 bases to trimming and J lost 8 bases; unmatched junction nucleotides: 11. The CDR3 DNA reads TGTGCCAGCAGTTCTGAACGACAGGGGGGCTGGGAAAAACTGTTTTTT. Its protein is CASSSERQGGWEKLFF.

This clonotype was detected many times. The chain recombines TRBV2 with TRBJ2-2; the match to TRBD1 covers 9 bases. Germline CDR1 SNHLY, CDR2 FYNNEI. The CDR3 consists of 15 residues. V lost 7 bases, J lost 2 bases, and 5 bases stayed unmatched. The CDR3 protein is CASTRDRENTGELFF. DNA of the CDR3: TGTGCCAGCACCCGGGACAGGGAAAACACCGGGGAGCTGTTTTTT.

Many counts were recorded for this clonotype. This sequence joins TRBV18 and TRBJ2-3; D tentatively fits TRBD1 or TRBD2 (5 bases each). Germline V gene data show CDR1 as KGHSH and CDR2 as LQKENI. V dropped 0 bases and J dropped 9 bases, with 13 bases sitting between them. CDR3 size: 14 residues. The DNA for the CDR3 is TGTGCCAGCTCACCACCTCCCGCCGGGGCCACGCAGTATTTT. Its translation is CASSPPPAGATQYF.

This clonotype was seen many times. The chain links TRBV11-1 to TRBJ2-6; the D gene is possibly TRBD1 (6 bases). With 1 base removed from V and 0 bases from J, the gap between germline ends came to 16 bases. Germline V gives CDR1 SGHAT, CDR2 FQDESV (reference sequence). The CDR3 is 19 amino acids. The CDR3 region has the DNA TGTGCCAGCAGCTTAGACCCACGGACAGCCCGCTCTGGGGCCAACGTCCTGACTTTC. Translated: CASSLDPRTARSGANVLTF.

This clonotype was observed at least ten times. This chain links TRBV5-1 with TRBJ2-5; D not certain. Germline V lookup: CDR1 SGHRS, CDR2 YFSETQ. Trimming took 2 bases from V and 3 from J, leaving 14 bases between them. CDR3 size: 15 residues. In nucleotides, the CDR3 is TGCGCCAGCAGCTTCGACGGTTCGGCGGAAGAGACCCAGTACTTC. Translated, it gives CASSFDGSAEETQYF.